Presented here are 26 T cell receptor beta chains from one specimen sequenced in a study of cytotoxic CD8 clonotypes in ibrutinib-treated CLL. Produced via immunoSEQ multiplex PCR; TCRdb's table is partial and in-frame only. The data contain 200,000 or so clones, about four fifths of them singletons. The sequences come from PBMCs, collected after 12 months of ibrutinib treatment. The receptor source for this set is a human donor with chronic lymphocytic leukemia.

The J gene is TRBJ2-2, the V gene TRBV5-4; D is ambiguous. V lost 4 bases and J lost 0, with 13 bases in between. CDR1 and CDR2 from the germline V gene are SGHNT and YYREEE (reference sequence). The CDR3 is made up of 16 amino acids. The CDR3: CASSPGLGTNTGELFF. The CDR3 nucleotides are TGTGCCAGCAGCCCCGGGTTGGGAACGAACACCGGGGAGCTGTTTTTT.

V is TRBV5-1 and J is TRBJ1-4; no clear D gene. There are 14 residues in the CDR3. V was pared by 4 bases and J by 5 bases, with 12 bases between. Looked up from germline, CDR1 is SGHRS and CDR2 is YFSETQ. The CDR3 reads CASSMTEANEKLFF. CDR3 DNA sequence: TGCGCCAGCAGCATGACCGAGGCGAATGAAAAACTGTTTTTT.

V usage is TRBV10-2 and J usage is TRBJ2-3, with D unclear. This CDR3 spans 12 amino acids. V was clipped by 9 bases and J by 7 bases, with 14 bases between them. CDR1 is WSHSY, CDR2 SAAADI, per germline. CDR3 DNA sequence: TGCGCCAGTTTCAACCCCGAAAATACGCAGTATTTT. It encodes CASFNPENTQYF.

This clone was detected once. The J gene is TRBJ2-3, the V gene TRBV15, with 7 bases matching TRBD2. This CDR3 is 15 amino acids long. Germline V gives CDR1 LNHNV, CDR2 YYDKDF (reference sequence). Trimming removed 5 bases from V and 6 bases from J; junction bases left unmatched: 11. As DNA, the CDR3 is TGTGCCACCAGCCCGGGGAACCAAGCGGGGGATACGCAGTATTTT. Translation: CATSPGNQAGDTQYF.

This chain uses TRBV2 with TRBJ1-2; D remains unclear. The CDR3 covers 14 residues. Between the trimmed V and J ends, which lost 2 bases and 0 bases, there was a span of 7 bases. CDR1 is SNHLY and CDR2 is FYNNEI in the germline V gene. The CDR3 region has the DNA TGTGCCAGCAGTGAAACGGGAGCTAACTATGGCTACACCTTC. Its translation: CASSETGANYGYTF.

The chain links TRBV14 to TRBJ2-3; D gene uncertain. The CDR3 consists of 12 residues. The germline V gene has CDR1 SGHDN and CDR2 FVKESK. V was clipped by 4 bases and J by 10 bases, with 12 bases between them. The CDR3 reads CASSPHRTPQYF. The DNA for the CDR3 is TGTGCCAGCAGCCCCCACAGAACCCCGCAGTATTTT.

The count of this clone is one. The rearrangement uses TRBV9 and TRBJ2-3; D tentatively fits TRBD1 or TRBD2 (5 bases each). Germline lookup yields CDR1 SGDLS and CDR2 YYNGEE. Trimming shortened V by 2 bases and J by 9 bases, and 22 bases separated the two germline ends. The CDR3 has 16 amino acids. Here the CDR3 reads CASSVGFGMGDRTQYF. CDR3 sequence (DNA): TGTGCCAGCAGCGTCGGTTTTGGGATGGGGGATAGGACGCAGTATTTT.

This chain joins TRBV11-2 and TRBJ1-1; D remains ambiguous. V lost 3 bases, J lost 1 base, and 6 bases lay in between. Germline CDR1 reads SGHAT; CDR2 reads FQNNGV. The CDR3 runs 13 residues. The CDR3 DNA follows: TGTGCCAGCAGCTTTAGTGAGAACACTGAAGCTTTCTTT. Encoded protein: CASSFSENTEAFF. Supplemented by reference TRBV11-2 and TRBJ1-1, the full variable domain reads EAGVAQSPRYKIIEKRQSVAFWCNPISGHATLYWYQQILGQGPKLLIQFQNNGVVDDSQLPKDRFSAERLKGVDSTLKIQPAKLEDSAVYLCASSFSENTEAFFGQGTRLTVV.

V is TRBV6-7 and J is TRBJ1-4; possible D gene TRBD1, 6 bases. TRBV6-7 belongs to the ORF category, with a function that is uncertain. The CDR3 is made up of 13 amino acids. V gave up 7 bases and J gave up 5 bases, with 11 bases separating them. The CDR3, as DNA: TGTGCCAGCATTGGGGGCCTGAATGAAAAACTGTTTTTT. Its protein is CASIGGLNEKLFF.

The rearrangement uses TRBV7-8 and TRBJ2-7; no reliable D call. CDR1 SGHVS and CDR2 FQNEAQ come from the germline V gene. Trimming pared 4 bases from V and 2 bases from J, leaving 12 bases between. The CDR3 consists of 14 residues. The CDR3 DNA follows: TGTGCCAGCAGCTGGGCAGGCCAAGCCTACGAGCAGTACTTC. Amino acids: CASSWAGQAYEQYF.

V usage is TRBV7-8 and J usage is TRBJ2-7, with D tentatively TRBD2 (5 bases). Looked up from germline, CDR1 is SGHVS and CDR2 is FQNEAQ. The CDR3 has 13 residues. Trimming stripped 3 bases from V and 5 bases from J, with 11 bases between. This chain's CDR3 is CASSFLGRNEQYF. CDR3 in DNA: TGTGCCAGCAGCTTTTTAGGGAGAAACGAGCAGTACTTC. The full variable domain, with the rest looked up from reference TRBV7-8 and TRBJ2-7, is GAGVSQSPRYKVAKRGQDVALRCDPISGHVSLFWYQQALGQGPEFLTYFQNEAQLDKSGLPSDRFFAERPEGSVSTLKIQRTQQEDSAVYLCASSFLGRNEQYFGPGTRLTVT.

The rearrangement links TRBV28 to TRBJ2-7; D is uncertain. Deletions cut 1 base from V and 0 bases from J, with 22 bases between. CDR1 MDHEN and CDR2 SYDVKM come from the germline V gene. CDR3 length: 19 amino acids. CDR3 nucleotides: TGTGCCAGCAGTTTATTGGGCCAGAGCCCATCATACTACTCCTACGAGCAGTACTTC. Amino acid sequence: CASSLLGQSPSYYSYEQYF.

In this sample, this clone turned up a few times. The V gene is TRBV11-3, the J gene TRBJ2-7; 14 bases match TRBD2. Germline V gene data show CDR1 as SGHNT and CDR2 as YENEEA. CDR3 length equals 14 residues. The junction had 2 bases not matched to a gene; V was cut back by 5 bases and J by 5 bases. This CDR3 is CASSEGLAGDEQYF. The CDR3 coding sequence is TGTGCCAGCAGCGAGGGACTAGCGGGGGACGAGCAGTACTTC.

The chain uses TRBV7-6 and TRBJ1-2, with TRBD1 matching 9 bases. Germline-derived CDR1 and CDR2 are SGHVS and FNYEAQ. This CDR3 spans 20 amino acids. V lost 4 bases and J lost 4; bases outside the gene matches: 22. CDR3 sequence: CASSSVPGQGSHHVGYGYTF. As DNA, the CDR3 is TGTGCCAGCAGCTCCGTCCCGGGACAGGGTAGTCATCATGTGGGCTATGGCTACACCTTC.

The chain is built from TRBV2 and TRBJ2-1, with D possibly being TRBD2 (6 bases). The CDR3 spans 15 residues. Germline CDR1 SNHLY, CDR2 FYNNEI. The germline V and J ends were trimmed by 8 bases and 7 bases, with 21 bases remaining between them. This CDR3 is CASPGVGSNWNEQFF. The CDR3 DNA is TGTGCCAGCCCGGGGGTGGGTTCAAATTGGAATGAGCAGTTCTTC.

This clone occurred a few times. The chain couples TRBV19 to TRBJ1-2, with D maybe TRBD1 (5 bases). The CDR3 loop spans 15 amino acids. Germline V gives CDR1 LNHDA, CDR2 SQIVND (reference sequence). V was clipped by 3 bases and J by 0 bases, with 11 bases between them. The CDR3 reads CASSIAQGANYGYTF. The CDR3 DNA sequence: TGTGCCAGTAGTATTGCCCAGGGAGCTAACTATGGCTACACCTTC. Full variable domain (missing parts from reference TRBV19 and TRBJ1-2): DGGITQSPKYLFRKEGQNVTLSCEQNLNHDAMYWYRQDPGQGLRLIYYSQIVNDFQKGDIAEGYSVSREKKESFPLTVTSAQKNPTAFYLCASSIAQGANYGYTFGSGTRLTVV.

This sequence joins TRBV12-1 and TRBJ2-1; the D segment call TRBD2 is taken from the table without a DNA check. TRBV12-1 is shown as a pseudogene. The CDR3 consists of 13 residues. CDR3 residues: CASSPSGDNEQFF. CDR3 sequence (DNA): TGTGCCAGCAGCCCCAGCGGGGACAATGAGCAGTTCTTC.

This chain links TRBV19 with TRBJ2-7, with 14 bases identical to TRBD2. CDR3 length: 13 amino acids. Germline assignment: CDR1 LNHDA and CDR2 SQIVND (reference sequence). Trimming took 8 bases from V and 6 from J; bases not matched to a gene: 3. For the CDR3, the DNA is TGTGCCAGTGGGACTAGCGGGAGACTCGAGCAGTACTTC. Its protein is CASGTSGRLEQYF.

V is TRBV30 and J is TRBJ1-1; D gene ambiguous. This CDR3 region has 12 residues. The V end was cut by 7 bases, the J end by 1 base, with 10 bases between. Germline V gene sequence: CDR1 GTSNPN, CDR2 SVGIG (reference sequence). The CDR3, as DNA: TGTGCCTCCCGGCCGGGGAACACTGAAGCTTTCTTT. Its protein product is CASRPGNTEAFF.

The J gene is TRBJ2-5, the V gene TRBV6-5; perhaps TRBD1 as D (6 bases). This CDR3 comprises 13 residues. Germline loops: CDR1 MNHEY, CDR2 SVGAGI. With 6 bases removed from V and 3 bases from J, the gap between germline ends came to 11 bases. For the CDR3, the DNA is TGTGCCAGCAGGGACAGAATAGAAGAGACCCAGTACTTC. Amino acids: CASRDRIEETQYF.

CDR3 bases: TGTGCCAGCAGTTACGGCCAGGGAGGGCTATTTGAGCAGTTCTTC. Translated, it gives CASSYGQGGLFEQFF. The V and J genes are TRBV6-5 and TRBJ2-1; 7 bases are a match to TRBD2. The CDR3 runs 15 residues. V lost 2 bases, J lost 9 bases, and 10 bases stayed unmatched. The germline V gene encodes CDR1 MNHEY and CDR2 SVGAGI.

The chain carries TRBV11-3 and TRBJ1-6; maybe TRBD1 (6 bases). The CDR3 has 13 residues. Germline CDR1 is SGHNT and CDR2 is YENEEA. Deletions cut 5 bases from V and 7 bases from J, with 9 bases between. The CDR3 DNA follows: TGTGCCAGCAGCCAGGACAGCAATTCACCCCTCCACTTT. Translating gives CASSQDSNSPLHF.

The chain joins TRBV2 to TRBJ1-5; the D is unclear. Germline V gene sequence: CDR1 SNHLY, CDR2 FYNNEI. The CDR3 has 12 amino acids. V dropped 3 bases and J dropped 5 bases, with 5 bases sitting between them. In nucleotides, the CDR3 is TGTGCCAGCAGTGACAGCTATCAGCCCCAGCATTTT. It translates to CASSDSYQPQHF.

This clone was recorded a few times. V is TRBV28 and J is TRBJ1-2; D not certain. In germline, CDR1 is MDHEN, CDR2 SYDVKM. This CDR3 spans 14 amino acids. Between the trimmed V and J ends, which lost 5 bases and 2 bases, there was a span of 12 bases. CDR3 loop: CASSPPAPNYGYTF. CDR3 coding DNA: TGTGCCAGCAGTCCTCCTGCCCCGAACTATGGCTACACCTTC.

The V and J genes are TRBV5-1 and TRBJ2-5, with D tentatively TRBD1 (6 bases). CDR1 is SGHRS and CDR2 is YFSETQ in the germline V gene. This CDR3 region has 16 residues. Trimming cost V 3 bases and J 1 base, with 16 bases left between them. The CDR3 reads CASSSGVQGPQETQYF. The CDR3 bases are TGCGCCAGCAGCTCTGGTGTACAGGGACCCCAAGAGACCCAGTACTTC.

The CDR3 DNA reads as TGTGCCAGCTCCCGAGACGGGAACTACAATGAGCAGTTCTTC. Encoded protein: CASSRDGNYNEQFF. The chain couples TRBV11-2 to TRBJ2-1; TRBD2 is a possible D gene (5 bases). The CDR3 has 14 amino acids. V lost 8 bases, J lost 3 bases, and 14 bases lay in between. Germline V CDR1 and CDR2: SGHAT, FQNNGV. The whole variable domain, remainder taken from reference TRBV11-2 and TRBJ2-1, is EAGVAQSPRYKIIEKRQSVAFWCNPISGHATLYWYQQILGQGPKLLIQFQNNGVVDDSQLPKDRFSAERLKGVDSTLKIQPAKLEDSAVYLCASSRDGNYNEQFFGPGTRLTVL.